The rows below give T cell receptor beta chains drawn from one sample of a study of cytomegalovirus exposure and HLA in healthy donors. Measured with immunoSEQ multiplex PCR; TCRdb has only the in-frame clones, and not every one. The sample carries 180,000 or so clones, over 80% recorded once. The sequencing input was PBMCs. The source is a man aged 40-49 years in good health and CMV-seronegative. Both conserved end residues are part of each CDR3. Clone size is not always given. Where it is, it says once, few, many or a class for expanded clones.

v_call,clone_size,cdr3_aa
TRBV4-3,few,CASSQGASGSSYEQYF
TRBV10-3,-,CAISERGTGNTGELFF
TRBV5-1,few,CASSKQKAAYEQYF
TRBV9,-,CASSVSTSGGVRDTQYF
TRBV28,-,CASTKGGTGRSEQYF
TRBV6-6,-,CASSYRELAEKLFF
TRBV7-3,-,CASSADRGRADTQYF
TRBV19,-,CASSIGQVSSYEQYF
TRBV28,-,CASSLQEASYEQYF
TRBV7-6,-,CASSPGVYNEQYF
TRBV10-3,-,CAISEFGTGTRETQYF
TRBV29-1,-,CSVESTNRGLKNEQFF
TRBV5-1,-,CASSPFGGGEQPQHF
TRBV5-6,-,CASSRPAAGEQYF
TRBV4-3,-,CASSHATSGRTNEQFF
TRBV5-6,-,CASSLEPNYGYTF
TRBV7-3,-,CASSQRTSGRDTQYF
TRBV5-1,-,CASSLKPDFGYTF
TRBV5-6,-,CASSFRQGATNEKLFF
TRBV5-4,-,CASSVGSGVGTDTQYF
TRBV19,-,CASSMSGYGYTF
TRBV2,few,CASSWLPGLAGGRTYNEQFF
TRBV4-2,-,CASSQLAGDTDTQYF
TRBV9,once,CASSGQGGPGRPPSGANVLTF
TRBV27,-,CASSLWGDQPQHF
TRBV7-9,-,CASSLWAGGAVNEQFF
TRBV7-6,-,CASSLRQYSNQPQHF
TRBV9,-,CASSVAGGGGDEQYF
TRBV9,-,CASSPGGAAYNEQFF
TRBV15,-,CATSRDMAGGFEYGYTF
TRBV18,-,CASSPGGTGHNSPLHF
TRBV6-5,few,CASSYGSSSGGAGLFF
TRBV5-1,-,CASSPGTSADTQYF
TRBV19,-,CASSLRKTGANTGELFF
TRBV4-1,-,CASSQIYQAYNEQFF
TRBV13,once,CASSQRGGNTGELFF
TRBV7-2,-,CASSTRGLAAAETQYF
TRBV21-1,-,CASSKGFQNRVTQPQHF
TRBV5-1,-,CASSSLAGEGEQFF
TRBV4-3,few,CASSPWTGGWEAFF
TRBV2,-,CASSDGGSSGANVLTF
TRBV6-5,-,CASSYPPQYF
TRBV11-1,-,CASSLGGAGNPNTQYF
TRBV19,-,CASDGQGLGDTQYF
TRBV28,-,CASTDPGGTEAFF
TRBV7-3,-,CASSGGGGKFF
TRBV5-6,-,CASSSWTSGATDTQYF
TRBV27,-,CASSPWTGDNVLTF
TRBV28,-,CASSLGTANQPQHF
TRBV7-3,-,CASSSRASGTGELFF
TRBV28,-,CASSRLEGGMITYEQYF